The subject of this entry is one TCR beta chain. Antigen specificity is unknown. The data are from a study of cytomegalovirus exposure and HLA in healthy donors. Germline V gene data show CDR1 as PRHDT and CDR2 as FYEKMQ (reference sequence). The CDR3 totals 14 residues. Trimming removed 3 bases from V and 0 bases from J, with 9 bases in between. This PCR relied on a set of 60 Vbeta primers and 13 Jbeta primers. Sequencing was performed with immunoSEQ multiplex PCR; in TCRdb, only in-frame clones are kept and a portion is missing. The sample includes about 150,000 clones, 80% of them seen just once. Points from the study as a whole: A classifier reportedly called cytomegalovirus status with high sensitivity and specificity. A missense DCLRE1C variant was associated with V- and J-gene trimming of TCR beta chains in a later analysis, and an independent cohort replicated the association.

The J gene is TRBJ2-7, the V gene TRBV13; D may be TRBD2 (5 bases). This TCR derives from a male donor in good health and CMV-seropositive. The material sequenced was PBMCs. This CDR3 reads CASSFGKDSYEQYF. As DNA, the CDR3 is TGTGCCAGCAGCTTCGGGAAGGACTCCTACGAGCAGTACTTC. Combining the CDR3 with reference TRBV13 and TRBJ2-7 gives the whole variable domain AAGVIQSPRHLIKEKRETATLKCYPIPRHDTVYWYQQGPGQDPQFLISFYEKMQSDKGSIPDRFSAQQFSDYHSELNMSSLELGDSALYFCASSFGKDSYEQYFGPGTRLTVT.